The 14 T cell receptor beta chains in this list originate from one sample, sequenced in a study of OX40 agonist ivuxolimab in advanced cancers. Clones were sequenced by immunoSEQ multiplex PCR, and TCRdb holds only the in-frame ones, with some missing. The sample lists about 80,000 clones; around 87% were seen once. Specimen: CD4+ or CD8+ T cells sorted from blood, collected in a trial of the OX40 agonist ivuxolimab. Every receptor here comes from an adult with an advanced solid tumor such as melanoma, head and neck, liver or kidney cancer.

This chain uses TRBV6-5 with TRBJ2-5; D remains ambiguous. The germline V gene has CDR1 MNHEY and CDR2 SVGAGI. The CDR3 has 16 residues. Trimming removed 0 bases at V and 8 bases at J, with 19 bases between. The CDR3 nucleotides read TGTGCCAGCAGTTACTCGGGCGCAAAATTAGTGGAAACCCAGTACTTC. It encodes CASSYSGAKLVETQYF.

The genes are TRBV2 and TRBJ2-1, with TRBD1 matching 8 bases. The CDR3 contains 12 residues. In germline, CDR1 is SNHLY, CDR2 FYNNEI. Trimming removed 6 bases from V and 6 bases from J; junction bases left unmatched: 1. DNA of the CDR3: TGTGCCAGCAGCGGACAGGGCAATGAGCAGTTCTTC. Protein sequence: CASSGQGNEQFF.

This clone was seen more than once but under ten times. Here the CDR3 DNA reads TGTGCCAGCAGTTCGCCGGGACAGGGCTACGAGCAGTACTTC. Translation gives CASSSPGQGYEQYF. The V and J genes are TRBV28 and TRBJ2-7; 9 bases line up with TRBD1. Germline V gives CDR1 MDHEN, CDR2 SYDVKM. After removal of 4 bases from V and 3 bases from J, the junction contained 4 bases not matched to a gene. This CDR3 spans 14 amino acids. Combining the CDR3 with reference TRBV28 and TRBJ2-7 gives the whole variable domain DVKVTQSSRYLVKRTGEKVFLECVQDMDHENMFWYRQDPGLGLRLIYFSYDVKMKEKGDIPEGYSVSREKKERFSLILESASTNQTSMYLCASSSPGQGYEQYFGPGTRLTVT.

The rearrangement uses TRBV5-1 and TRBJ2-7, with unresolved D. Germline CDR1 reads SGHRS; CDR2 reads YFSETQ. The CDR3 consists of 13 residues. Deletions cut 0 bases from V and 2 bases from J, with 6 bases between. CDR3 region: CASSLVPAYEQYF. In DNA form, the CDR3 reads TGCGCCAGCAGCTTGGTGCCAGCCTACGAGCAGTACTTC.

The V gene is TRBV4-1, the J gene TRBJ1-5; TRBD1 aligns across 9 bases. V trimming: 0 bases; J trimming: 1 base; junction bases outside the gene matches: 4. CDR1 and CDR2 (germline): MGHRA, YSYEKL. This CDR3 has 17 residues. The CDR3 nucleotides read TGCGCCAGCAGCCAAGACCCGGGACAGGGAAGCAATCAGCCCCAGCATTTT. Its protein product is CASSQDPGQGSNQPQHF.

This clone was detected once. This rearrangement joins TRBV7-6 to TRBJ2-5; possibly TRBD2 for D (5 bases). Per germline, CDR1 SGHVS and CDR2 FNYEAQ. The CDR3 covers 14 residues. The V end lost 3 bases, the J end lost 4 bases, and 12 bases lay between the germline ends. The CDR3 DNA follows: TGTGCCAGCAGCTTTCGGGCGGAGGCAGAGACCCAGTACTTC. This gives the protein CASSFRAEAETQYF. Full variable domain (outside the CDR3, taken from reference TRBV7-6 and TRBJ2-5): GAGVSQSPRYKVTKRGQDVALRCDPISGHVSLYWYRQALGQGPEFLTYFNYEAQQDKSGLPNDRFSAERPEGSISTLTIQRTEQRDSAMYRCASSFRAEAETQYFGPGTRLLVL.

This clone was detected once. The V gene is TRBV19, the J gene TRBJ2-1, with TRBD2 identical over 10 bases. Trimming took 4 bases from V and 8 from J; bases not matched to a gene: 5. Germline lookup yields CDR1 LNHDA and CDR2 SQIVND (reference sequence). This CDR3 has 14 amino acids. The chain's CDR3 is CASSTSGSLDEQFF. The CDR3 region has the DNA TGTGCCAGTAGTACTAGCGGGAGTCTCGATGAGCAGTTCTTC.

This CDR3 is CASSLPGTSGNNEQFF. DNA for the CDR3: TGTGCCAGCAGCTTACCCGGGACTAGCGGGAACAATGAGCAGTTCTTC. This chain joins TRBV11-2 and TRBJ2-1; 13 nucleotides line up with TRBD2. CDR1 is SGHAT, CDR2 FQNNGV, per germline. Trimming cost V 2 bases and J 5 bases; bases outside gene matches: 3. The CDR3 sequence is 16 residues long.

The V and J genes are TRBV5-4 and TRBJ1-2; no reliable D call. The CDR3 has 13 amino acids. V shed 3 bases and J shed 1 base, with 7 bases lying between them. Germline assignment: CDR1 SGHNT and CDR2 YYREEE (reference sequence). DNA for the CDR3: TGTGCCAGCAGCTCCGACTTTAACTATGGCTACACCTTC. Translation gives CASSSDFNYGYTF.

For the CDR3, the DNA is TGCCAAGTATGGAGTATAGGTGAGCAGTTCTTC. Residues: CQVWSIGEQFF. This chain links TRBV20-1 with TRBJ2-1, with D hard to call. The length of the CDR3 is 11 residues. Germline V lookup: CDR1 DFQATT, CDR2 SNEGSKA (reference sequence).

The gene calls are TRBV18 and TRBJ1-5; no clear D. The CDR3 length is 13 residues. V gave up 3 bases and J gave up 4 bases, with 7 bases separating them. Germline V gives CDR1 KGHSH, CDR2 LQKENI. The CDR3 sequence: CASSPGENQPQHF. CDR3 sequence (DNA): TGTGCCAGCTCACCGGGAGAGAATCAGCCCCAGCATTTT.

This chain links TRBV5-1 with TRBJ2-5; 10 bases fit TRBD2. Per germline, CDR1 SGHRS and CDR2 YFSETQ. With V trimmed by 3 bases and J by 2 bases, 4 bases remained unmatched. The CDR3 has 15 residues. As DNA, the CDR3 is TGCGCCAGCAGCTCACTAGCGGGAATACAAGAGACCCAGTACTTC. Translation gives CASSSLAGIQETQYF.

The chain has TRBV18 and TRBJ1-2; D may be TRBD1 (6 bases). The CDR3 extends over 13 amino acids. Germline assignment: CDR1 KGHSH and CDR2 LQKENI. Trimming stripped 5 bases from V and 11 bases from J, with 18 bases between. CDR3: CASSGGAGLPYTF. The CDR3 DNA follows: TGTGCCAGCTCAGGGGGCGCAGGGCTTCCGTACACCTTC.

The rearrangement uses TRBV14 and TRBJ2-7, with D perhaps being TRBD1 or TRBD2 (5 bases each). Per the germline V gene, CDR1 is SGHDN and CDR2 is FVKESK. There are 14 residues in the CDR3. Trimming left V 4 bases short and J 4 bases short, with 14 bases between. Here the CDR3 DNA reads TGTGCCAGCAGCCCAAGCTTTTGGGGGTACGAGCAGTACTTC. This sequence encodes CASSPSFWGYEQYF.